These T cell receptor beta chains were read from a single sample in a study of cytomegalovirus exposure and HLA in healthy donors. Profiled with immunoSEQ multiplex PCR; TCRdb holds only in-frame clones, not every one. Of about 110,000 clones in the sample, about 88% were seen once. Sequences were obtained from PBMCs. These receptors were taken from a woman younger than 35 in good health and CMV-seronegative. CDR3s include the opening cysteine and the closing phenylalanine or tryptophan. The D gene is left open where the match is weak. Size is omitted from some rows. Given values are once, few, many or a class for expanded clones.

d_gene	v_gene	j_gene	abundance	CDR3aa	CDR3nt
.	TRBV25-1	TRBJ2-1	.	CASSDPGRTYEQFF	TGTGCCAGCAGTGACCCCGGCCGGACATATGAGCAGTTCTTC
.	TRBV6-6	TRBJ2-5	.	CASSYNRWETQTQYF	TGTGCCAGCAGTTACAATCGTTGGGAGACGCAGACCCAGTACTTC
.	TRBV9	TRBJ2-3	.	CASSVASASTDTQYF	TGTGCCAGCAGCGTGGCTAGCGCTAGCACAGATACGCAGTATTTT
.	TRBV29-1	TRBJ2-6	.	CSVSGQGGSARASGANVLTF	TGCAGCGTAAGTGGCCAGGGGGGCTCTGCTAGGGCCTCTGGGGCCAACGTCCTGACTTTC
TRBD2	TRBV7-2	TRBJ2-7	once	CASSSRALAGEQYF	TGTGCCAGCAGCTCTAGGGCACTAGCGGGGGAGCAGTACTTC
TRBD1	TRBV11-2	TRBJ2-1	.	CASSLAGTGGRKQFF	TGTGCCAGCAGCTTAGCCGGGACAGGGGGCCGTAAGCAGTTCTTC
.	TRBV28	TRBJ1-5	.	CASSDEANQPQHF	TGTGCCAGCAGCGATGAAGCCAATCAGCCCCAGCATTTT
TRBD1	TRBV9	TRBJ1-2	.	CASSVSRDRVGYGYTF	TGTGCCAGCAGCGTAAGCCGGGACAGGGTGGGCTATGGCTACACCTTC
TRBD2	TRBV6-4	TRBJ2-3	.	CASSDSQRGSTDTQYF	TGTGCCAGCAGTGACTCACAGCGGGGCAGCACAGATACGCAGTATTTT
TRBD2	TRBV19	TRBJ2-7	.	CASSITGGYEQYF	TGTGCCAGTAGTATTACGGGGGGCTACGAGCAGTACTTC
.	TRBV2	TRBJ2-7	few	CASSGTAAYEQYF	TGTGCCAGCAGTGGGACAGCCGCCTACGAGCAGTACTTC
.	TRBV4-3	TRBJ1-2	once	CASSPNGGYALGYTF	TGCGCCAGCAGCCCTAATGGGGGGTATGCCCTTGGCTACACCTTC
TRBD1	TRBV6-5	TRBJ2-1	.	CASSADREPNEQFF	TGTGCCAGCAGCGCGGACAGGGAGCCAAATGAGCAGTTCTTC
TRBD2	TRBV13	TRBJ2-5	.	CASSLKRGETQYF	TGTGCCAGCAGCTTAAAGCGGGGGGAGACCCAGTACTTC
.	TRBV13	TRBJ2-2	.	CASSLDGGLNSGELFF	TGTGCCAGCAGCTTAGATGGAGGACTAAATTCCGGGGAGCTGTTTTTT
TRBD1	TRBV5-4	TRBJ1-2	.	CASTLQGAFGYTF	TGTGCCAGCACATTACAGGGGGCGTTTGGCTACACCTTC
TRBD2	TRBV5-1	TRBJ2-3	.	CASSLGVSGGGTDTQYF	TGCGCCAGCAGCTTGGGAGTTAGCGGGGGGGGCACAGATACGCAGTATTTT
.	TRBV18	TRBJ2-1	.	CASSPAGRRSYNEQFF	TGTGCCAGCTCACCGGCGGGACGCCGCTCCTACAATGAGCAGTTCTTC
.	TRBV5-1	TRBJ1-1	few	CASSPSGTEAFF	TGCGCCAGCAGCCCCTCGGGGACTGAAGCTTTCTTT
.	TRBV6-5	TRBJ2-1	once	CASSPAGSGTEQFF	TGTGCCAGCAGTCCCGCCGGGTCCGGCACTGAGCAGTTCTTC
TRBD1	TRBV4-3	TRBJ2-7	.	CASSQDDRGYEQYF	TGCGCCAGCAGCCAAGATGACAGGGGGTACGAGCAGTACTTC
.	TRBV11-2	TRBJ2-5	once	CASSLGGGETQYF	TGTGCCAGCAGCTTAGGGGGAGGTGAGACCCAGTACTTC
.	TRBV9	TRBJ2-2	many	CASSPPWEERTGELFF	TGTGCCAGCAGCCCCCCTTGGGAGGAGAGGACCGGGGAGCTGTTTTTT
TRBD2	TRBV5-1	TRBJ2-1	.	CASSSTPGLAEMWFF	TGCGCCAGCAGCTCCACTCCGGGACTAGCGGAAATGTGGTTCTTC
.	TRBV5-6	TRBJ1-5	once	CASSFQGNQPQHF	TGTGCCAGCAGCTTTCAGGGCAATCAGCCCCAGCATTTT
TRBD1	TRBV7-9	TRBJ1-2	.	CASRPDRAGGYTF	TGTGCCAGCAGGCCGGACAGGGCTGGTGGCTACACCTTC
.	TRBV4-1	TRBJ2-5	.	CASSRDGGTQYF	TGCGCCAGCAGCCGCGACGGCGGGACCCAGTACTTC
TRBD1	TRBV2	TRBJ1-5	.	CASNTGGSNQPQHF	TGTGCCAGCAATACAGGGGGAAGCAATCAGCCCCAGCATTTT
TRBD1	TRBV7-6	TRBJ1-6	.	CASSLDRGNSPLHF	TGTGCCAGCAGCCTTGACAGGGGGAATTCACCCCTCCACTTT
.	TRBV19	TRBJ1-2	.	CASDTGRSGGYTF	TGTGCCAGTGACACAGGGAGAAGCGGTGGCTACACCTTC
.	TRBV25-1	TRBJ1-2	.	CASSESGFAYGYTF	TGTGCCAGCAGTGAGTCAGGGTTTGCCTATGGCTACACCTTC
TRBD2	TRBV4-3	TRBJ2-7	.	CASSQDMGTSGFSYEQYF	TGCGCCAGCAGCCAAGATATGGGGACTAGCGGGTTCTCCTACGAGCAGTACTTC
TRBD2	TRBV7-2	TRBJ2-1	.	CASSSPSGILWNEQFF	TGTGCCAGCAGCTCTCCTAGCGGGATTCTCTGGAATGAGCAGTTCTTC
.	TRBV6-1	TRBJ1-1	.	CASSRSTDPSEAFF	TGTGCCAGCAGTAGATCGACAGACCCCTCTGAAGCTTTCTTT
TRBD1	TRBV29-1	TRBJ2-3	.	CSGLFPPGQGMTDTQYF	TGCAGCGGTCTCTTTCCCCCGGGACAGGGTATGACAGATACGCAGTATTTT
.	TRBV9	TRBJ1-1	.	CASSLGTLTEAFF	TGTGCCAGCAGCCTAGGGACTCTCACTGAAGCTTTCTTT